These 8 T cell receptor beta chains originate from one sample sequenced in a study of neurological immune-mediated disorders. MiXCR, applied by TCRdb to the 5' RACE reads, yields one record per CDR3 protein. Among some 30,000 distinct CDR3 sequences listed, about 16% were seen once. Time point of the sample: technical triplicate 3. The material sequenced was CD4+ T cells from blood. These receptors all come from a female donor with HTLV-1-associated myelopathy (HAM/TSP).

Many counts were recorded for this clonotype. The rearrangement links TRBV5-1 to TRBJ1-2; D unclear. The CDR3 loop spans 15 amino acids. The germline V and J ends were trimmed by 0 bases and 4 bases, with 13 bases remaining between them. Germline loops: CDR1 SGHRS, CDR2 YFSETQ. The CDR3 nucleotides are TGCGCCAGCAGCTTGGGCGCCAGCAGCACCTATGGCTACACCTTC. Translated, it gives CASSLGASSTYGYTF.

This clonotype was observed at least ten times. CDR3: CASSYGRGMVEKLFF. The CDR3 bases are TGTGCCAGCAGTTACGGCAGGGGGATGGTTGAAAAACTGTTTTTT. The chain couples TRBV6-6 to TRBJ1-4; 7 bases line up with TRBD1. Trimming cost V 2 bases and J 7 bases; bases outside gene matches: 7. The CDR3 runs to 15 residues. Germline V lookup: CDR1 MNHNY, CDR2 SVGAGI (reference sequence).

This clonotype was recorded at least ten times. The chain couples TRBV18 to TRBJ1-6, with D unclear. CDR1 is KGHSH, CDR2 LQKENI, per germline. The CDR3 has 15 amino acids. The V and J ends lost 1 base and 3 bases respectively, with 7 bases between them. Written as DNA, the CDR3 is TGTGCCAGCTCACCACAGGGAGACTATAATTCACCCCTCCACTTT. Protein sequence: CASSPQGDYNSPLHF.

V usage is TRBV20-1 and J usage is TRBJ2-3, with D unresolved. From germline, CDR1 is DFQATT and CDR2 SNEGSKA (reference sequence). The CDR3 is made up of 11 amino acids. As DNA, the CDR3 is TGCAGCCAGAAGGTGGGAGATACGCAGTATTTT. Protein sequence: CSQKVGDTQYF.

This chain's CDR3 is CSVEDLGSRGGFTDTQYF. The CDR3 DNA is TGCAGCGTTGAAGATCTGGGGAGTAGAGGGGGATTCACAGATACGCAGTATTTT. This chain links TRBV29-1 with TRBJ2-3; TRBD1 is a possible D gene (6 bases). Deletions cut 0 bases from V and 2 bases from J, with 21 bases between. Germline V gene sequence: CDR1 SQVTM, CDR2 ANQGSEA. This CDR3 spans 18 amino acids.

In this sample, this clonotype turned up many times. V gene TRBV29-1 combines with J gene TRBJ2-3; D gene uncertain. The CDR3 has 14 residues. Trimming stripped 5 bases from V and 1 base from J, with 13 bases between. Germline CDR1 is SQVTM and CDR2 is ANQGSEA. The DNA of the CDR3 is TGCAGCGTTCTAAGCGTACGGCGCACAGATACGCAGTATTTT. Its protein product is CSVLSVRRTDTQYF.

This clonotype was counted at least ten times. The chain couples TRBV5-1 to TRBJ2-5, with 7 positions matching TRBD1. There are 14 residues in the CDR3. Germline CDR1 and CDR2: SGHRS and YFSETQ. V was pared by 0 bases and J by 2 bases, with 1 base of the junction left unmatched. The CDR3 nucleotides are TGCGCCAGCAGCTTGGGCAGGGGGCAAGAGACCCAGTACTTC. Translating gives CASSLGRGQETQYF. The full variable domain, with the rest looked up from reference TRBV5-1 and TRBJ2-5, is KAGVTQTPRYLIKTRGQQVTLSCSPISGHRSVSWYQQTPGQGLQFLFEYFSETQRNKGNFPGRFSGRQFSNSRSEMNVSTLELGDSALYLCASSLGRGQETQYFGPGTRLLVL.

This rearrangement joins TRBV12-3 or TRBV12-4 to TRBJ1-1, with 7 positions matching TRBD1. The CDR3 is 15 residues long. The J segment lost 2 bases and the V segment lost 6 bases, leaving 9 bases of the junction unmatched. In DNA, the CDR3 is TGTGCCAGCAGGCCCCTGGGAGGGGGCAACACTGAAGCTTTCTTT. Protein: CASRPLGGGNTEAFF.